A selection of T cell receptor beta chains follows, all from one sample in a study of graft-versus-host responses after intestinal transplantation. Data came from immunoSEQ multiplex PCR; TCRdb stores just in-frame clones and leaves some out. This sample carries tens of thousands of clones, 90% to 95% of them seen once, and the ten largest clones take around 6.1%. Sample: PBMCs, taken about 790 days after a first intestinal transplant, on the day of a second. These receptors were collected from a human patient who received an intestinal transplant, so some T cells may come from the graft donor. Both conserved end residues are part of each CDR3. A D gene is named only where the DNA matches it firmly. Clone size is stated in some rows and not others, as once, few, many or a class when expanded.

CDR3 protein	CDR3 DNA	clone size	V gene	J gene	CDR3 length	D gene
CATREGYQPQHF	TGTGCCACCCGGGAGGGCTATCAGCCCCAGCATTTT	-	TRBV19	TRBJ1-5	12	-
CASSRRGRDSYGYTF	TGTGCCAGCAGCCGCCGAGGCCGCGATTCCTATGGCTACACCTTC	-	TRBV9	TRBJ1-2	15	-
CASSVEAGELFF	TGTGCCAGCAGCGTAGAAGCCGGGGAGCTGTTTTTT	-	TRBV9	TRBJ2-2	12	-
CASISPEMSDGYTF	TGTGCCAGCATCTCCCCGGAAATGTCGGATGGCTACACCTTC	-	TRBV5-4	TRBJ1-2	14	-
CASSSQGLATDTQYF	TGTGCCAGCAGCTCCCAAGGACTAGCGACAGATACGCAGTATTTT	-	TRBV7-3	TRBJ2-3	15	TRBD2
CASSPQGPSSTDTQYF	TGTGCCAGCTCGCCTCAGGGCCCTAGTAGCACAGATACGCAGTATTTT	-	TRBV18	TRBJ2-3	16	-
CASRGGRGTTNEKLFF	TGCGCCAGCCGGGGGGGCAGGGGCACAACTAATGAAAAACTGTTTTTT	-	TRBV5-1	TRBJ1-4	16	-
CASRVLGETYEQYF	TGTGCCAGCAGGGTACTAGGAGAGACGTACGAGCAGTACTTC	-	TRBV27	TRBJ2-7	14	-
CASSSVVRATVTHGYTF	TGTGCCAGCAGCTCCGTTGTGAGGGCCACCGTAACGCATGGCTACACCTTC	few	TRBV7-1	TRBJ1-2	17	-
CASKIRTRSTDTQYF	TGTGCCAGCAAGATAAGGACGAGAAGCACAGATACGCAGTATTTT	once	TRBV6-1	TRBJ2-3	15	-
CASSSPAQGPPGELFF	TGTGCCAGCAGCTCACCCGCCCAGGGCCCTCCCGGGGAGCTGTTTTTT	-	TRBV7-6	TRBJ2-2	16	-
CASSLRGENIQYF	TGCGCCAGCAGCTTAAGGGGGGAAAACATTCAGTACTTC	once	TRBV4-1	TRBJ2-4	13	-
CASSSNRALYEQYF	TGTGCCAGCAGCTCTAATAGGGCCCTCTACGAGCAGTACTTC	-	TRBV7-9	TRBJ2-7	14	-
CASSDGDTGSYEQYF	TGTGCCAGCAGTGACGGGGACACGGGCTCCTACGAGCAGTACTTC	large	TRBV6-1	TRBJ2-7	15	-
CAWRWAGPLYEQYF	TGTGCCTGGAGGTGGGCAGGACCCCTCTACGAGCAGTACTTC	-	TRBV30	TRBJ2-7	14	-
CASSRNRRDEKLFF	TGTGCCAGCTCACGGAACAGGAGGGACGAAAAACTGTTTTTT	-	TRBV18	TRBJ1-4	14	-
CASKGLAGKNEQFF	TGTGCCAGCAAGGGACTAGCGGGTAAGAATGAGCAGTTCTTC	-	TRBV2	TRBJ2-1	14	TRBD2
CASSPGRVTQYF	TGTGCCAGCAGTCCGGGTCGGGTTACGCAGTATTTT	-	TRBV6-5	TRBJ2-3	12	-
CASSHDVRGSSYEQYF	TGTGCCAGCAGCCACGACGTGCGCGGGAGCTCCTACGAGCAGTACTTC	-	TRBV7-8	TRBJ2-7	16	TRBD2
CASTHLKTPYEQYF	TGTGCCAGCACCCACCTAAAGACTCCATACGAGCAGTACTTC	-	TRBV6-5	TRBJ2-7	14	-
CASSYSIAVYEQYF	TGTGCCAGCAGTTACTCTATCGCAGTCTACGAGCAGTACTTC	-	TRBV6-5	TRBJ2-7	14	-
CASSLRSNTGELFF	TGTGCCAGCAGCCTACGGTCGAACACCGGGGAGCTGTTTTTT	-	TRBV5-8	TRBJ2-2	14	-